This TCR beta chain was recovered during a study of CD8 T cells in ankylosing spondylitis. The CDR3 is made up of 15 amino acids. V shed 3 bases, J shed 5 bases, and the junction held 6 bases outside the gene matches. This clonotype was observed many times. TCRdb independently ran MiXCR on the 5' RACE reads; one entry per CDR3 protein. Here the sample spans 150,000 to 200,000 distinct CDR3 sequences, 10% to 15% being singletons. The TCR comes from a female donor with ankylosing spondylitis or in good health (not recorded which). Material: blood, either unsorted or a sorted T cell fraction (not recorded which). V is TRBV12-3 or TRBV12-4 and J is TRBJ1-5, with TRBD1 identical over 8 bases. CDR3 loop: CASSFGTGFHQPQHF. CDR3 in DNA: TGTGCCAGCAGTTTTGGGACAGGATTTCATCAGCCCCAGCATTTT.